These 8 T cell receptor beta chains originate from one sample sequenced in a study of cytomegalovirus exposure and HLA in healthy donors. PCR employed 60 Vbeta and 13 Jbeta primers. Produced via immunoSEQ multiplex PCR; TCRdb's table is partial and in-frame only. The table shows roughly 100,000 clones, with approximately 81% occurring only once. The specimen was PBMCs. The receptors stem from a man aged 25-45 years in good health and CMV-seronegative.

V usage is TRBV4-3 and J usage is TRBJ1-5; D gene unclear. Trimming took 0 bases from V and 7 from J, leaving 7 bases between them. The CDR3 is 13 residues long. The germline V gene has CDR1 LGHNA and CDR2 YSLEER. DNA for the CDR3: TGCGCCAGCAGCCAAGATCGGCGGCAGCCCCAGCATTTT. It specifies CASSQDRRQPQHF.

The CDR3 sequence is CASSFSGQGGRYGYTF. The CDR3 DNA sequence: TGTGCCAGCAGTTTTTCTGGACAGGGAGGAAGGTATGGCTACACCTTC. The chain joins TRBV27 to TRBJ1-2, with 8 nucleotides matching TRBD1. CDR3 length equals 16 residues. V dropped 3 bases and J dropped 5; count of bases not matched to a gene: 11. CDR1 and CDR2 (germline): MNHEY, SMNVEV (reference sequence).

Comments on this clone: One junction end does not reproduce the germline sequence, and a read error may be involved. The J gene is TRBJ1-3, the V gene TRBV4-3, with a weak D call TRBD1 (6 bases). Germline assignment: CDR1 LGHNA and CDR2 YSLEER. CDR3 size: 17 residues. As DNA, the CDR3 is TGCGCCAGCGGCCAAGGCGGACAGACGAGCTCTGGAAACACCATATATTTT. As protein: CASGQGGQTSSGNTIYF.

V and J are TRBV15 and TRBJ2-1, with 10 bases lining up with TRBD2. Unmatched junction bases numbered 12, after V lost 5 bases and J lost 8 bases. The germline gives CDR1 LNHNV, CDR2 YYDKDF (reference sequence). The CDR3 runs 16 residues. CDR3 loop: CATSLTPASGSYEQFF. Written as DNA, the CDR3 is TGTGCCACCAGCCTCACTCCGGCTAGCGGGAGTTATGAGCAGTTCTTC.

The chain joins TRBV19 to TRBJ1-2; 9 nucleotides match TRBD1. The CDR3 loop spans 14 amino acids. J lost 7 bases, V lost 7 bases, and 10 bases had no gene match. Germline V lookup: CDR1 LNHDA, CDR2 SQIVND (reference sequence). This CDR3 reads CASNSPGQGGGYTF. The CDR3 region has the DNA TGTGCCAGTAACTCCCCGGGACAGGGAGGTGGCTACACCTTC.

The CDR3 sequence: CASSQDLDREKLFF. CDR3 bases: TGCGCCAGCAGCCAAGATCTGGACAGGGAAAAACTGTTTTTT. The V and J genes are TRBV4-3 and TRBJ1-4, with 7 nucleotides matching TRBD1. The V segment lost 0 bases and the J segment 8 bases; nucleotides outside the gene matches: 3. Germline V gives CDR1 LGHNA, CDR2 YSLEER. CDR3 length: 14 amino acids.

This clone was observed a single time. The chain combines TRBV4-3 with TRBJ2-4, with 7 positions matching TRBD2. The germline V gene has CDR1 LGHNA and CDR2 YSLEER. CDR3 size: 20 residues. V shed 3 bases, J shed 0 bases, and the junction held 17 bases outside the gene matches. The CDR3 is CASSQELLAETNLAKNIQYF. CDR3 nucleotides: TGCGCCAGCAGCCAGGAACTTCTAGCGGAAACGAACCTAGCCAAAAACATTCAGTACTTC.

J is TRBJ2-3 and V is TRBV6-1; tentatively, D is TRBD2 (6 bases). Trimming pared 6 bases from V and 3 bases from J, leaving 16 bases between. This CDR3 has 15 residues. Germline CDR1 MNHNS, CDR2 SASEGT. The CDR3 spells CASSERRGSTDTQYF. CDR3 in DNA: TGTGCCAGCAGCGAAAGGAGGGGATCGACAGATACGCAGTATTTT.